These 20 T cell receptor beta chains came from one sample sequenced in a study of blood T cell repertoires in COVID-19. Clones were sequenced by immunoSEQ multiplex PCR, and TCRdb holds only the in-frame ones, with some missing. The table includes hundreds of thousands of clones, 80% to 90% detected once. Material for sequencing was peripheral blood. These TCRs come from a woman aged 25-40 years with active or convalescent COVID-19.

The chain carries TRBV19 and TRBJ2-1, with 14 bases fitting TRBD2. The CDR3 contains 14 residues. Trimming removed 8 bases from V and 8 bases from J; junction bases left unmatched: 5. The germline gives CDR1 LNHDA, CDR2 SQIVND (reference sequence). Here the CDR3 reads CASGGLAGVDEQFF. CDR3 sequence (DNA): TGTGCCAGTGGGGGACTAGCGGGAGTTGATGAGCAGTTCTTC.

The CDR3 coding sequence is TGTGCCAGCAGTGAATGGGCCGATCCCTACTCACCCCTCCACTTT. Translating gives CASSEWADPYSPLHF. The V gene is TRBV25-1, the J gene TRBJ1-6; D remains unclear. There are 15 residues in the CDR3. Trimming took off 1 base at V and 10 bases at J, with 14 bases between the two ends. The germline V gene has CDR1 MGHDK and CDR2 SYGVNS.

V gene TRBV6-1 combines with J gene TRBJ1-6, with a tentative D call TRBD1 (6 bases). Germline V gene lookup returns CDR1 MNHNS and CDR2 SASEGT. Trimming stripped 6 bases from V and 4 bases from J, with 10 bases between. CDR3 size: 14 residues. CDR3 in amino acids: CASSRDTYNSPLHF. The CDR3 DNA is TGTGCCAGCAGCAGGGACACGTATAATTCACCCCTCCACTTT.

The J gene is TRBJ2-7, the V gene TRBV3-1 (or the pseudogene TRBV3-2); 11 nucleotides line up with TRBD1. The germline gives CDR1 LGHDT, CDR2 YNNKEL (reference sequence). Germline trimming cut 4 bases from V and 3 bases from J; bases unmatched to any gene: 8. CDR3 size: 16 residues. For the CDR3, the DNA is TGTGCCAGCAGCCGAGGACAGGGGGCGAGTCTCTACGAGCAGTACTTC. Its protein product is CASSRGQGASLYEQYF.

J is TRBJ2-1 and V is TRBV11-2, with 7 nucleotides matching TRBD2. Germline loops: CDR1 SGHAT, CDR2 FQNNGV. With 1 base clipped from V and 12 bases from J, the junction kept 6 bases outside the gene matches. CDR3 length equals 13 residues. Here the CDR3 reads CASSLVPGGGQFF. CDR3 nucleotide sequence: TGTGCCAGCAGCTTAGTGCCGGGAGGAGGGCAGTTCTTC.

V is TRBV6-5 and J is TRBJ1-1, with 7 bases lining up with TRBD1. Germline CDR1 reads MNHEY; CDR2 reads SVGAGI. The ends lost 6 bases at V and 3 bases at J; junction bases unmatched: 10. The CDR3 has 15 residues. The CDR3 DNA reads TGTGCCAGCAGCGGCCAGGGGGTCCGGGACACTGAAGCTTTCTTT. Translated, it gives CASSGQGVRDTEAFF.

This chain joins TRBV6-5 and TRBJ1-2; possible D gene TRBD1, 6 bases. CDR3 length equals 15 residues. The V end was cut by 0 bases, the J end by 2 bases, with 10 bases between. The germline CDR1 and CDR2 sequences are MNHEY and SVGAGI. CDR3 loop: CASSYSAGVNYGYTF. CDR3 sequence (DNA): TGTGCCAGCAGTTACTCGGCAGGGGTGAACTATGGCTACACCTTC.

The chain carries TRBV7-8 and TRBJ2-7; TRBD1 is a possible D gene (6 bases). Trimming cost V 5 bases and J 3 bases, with 20 bases left between them. Germline V gives CDR1 SGHVS, CDR2 FQNEAQ. The CDR3 runs to 16 residues. Here the CDR3 reads CASSPSGRGPYYEQYF. CDR3 DNA sequence: TGTGCCAGCAGCCCCTCCGGCAGGGGACCTTACTACGAGCAGTACTTC.

This clone was seen more than once but under ten times. V usage is TRBV10-3 and J usage is TRBJ1-5; TRBD1 matches 8 bases. From germline, CDR1 is ENHRY and CDR2 SYGVKD. The length of the CDR3 is 16 residues. V shed 0 bases and J 7 bases; nucleotides not matched to a gene: 8. CDR3 protein: CAISESGGQGGQPQHF. Here the CDR3 DNA reads TGTGCCATCAGTGAGTCCGGAGGACAGGGTGGGCAGCCCCAGCATTTT.

The V call is TRBV30, the J call TRBJ1-1, with D possibly being TRBD1 (5 bases). The CDR3 loop spans 16 amino acids. V lost 1 base and J lost 3, with 18 bases in between. Germline CDR1 reads GTSNPN; CDR2 reads SVGIG (reference sequence). CDR3 sequence reads: CAWSELGPGGYTEAFF. DNA for the CDR3: TGTGCCTGGAGTGAGCTGGGGCCTGGGGGGTACACTGAAGCTTTCTTT.

J is TRBJ1-1 and V is TRBV7-9; D may be TRBD1 (5 bases). CDR1 and CDR2 (germline): SEHNR, FQNEAQ (reference sequence). V was pared by 2 bases and J by 6 bases, with 10 bases between. This CDR3 contains 13 residues. CDR3 sequence (DNA): TGTGCCAGCAGCTTAATGGGGGGTGCTGAAGCTTTCTTT. Translation: CASSLMGGAEAFF.

The gene calls are TRBV9 and TRBJ2-5; 9 bases are a match to TRBD2. Germline V gene data show CDR1 as SGDLS and CDR2 as YYNGEE. The CDR3 extends over 14 amino acids. J lost 6 bases, V lost 4 bases, and 7 bases had no gene match. The CDR3 DNA is TGTGCCAGCAGCCCTCAGCGGGAGGAGCAGACCCAGTACTTC. This codes for CASSPQREEQTQYF.

Points on this clone: The sample holds other DNA sequences that translate to the same CDR3. The CDR3 DNA reads TGCGCCAGCAGCCCGGGGACAGGGAACACTGAAGCTTTCTTT. Translating gives CASSPGTGNTEAFF. The chain uses TRBV5-1 and TRBJ1-1, with 8 nucleotides matching TRBD1. J gave up 1 base and V 4 bases, and 3 bases lay outside the gene matches. The V gene's germline CDR1 is SGHRS and CDR2 YFSETQ. This CDR3 contains 14 residues.

The V call is TRBV4-1, the J call TRBJ1-2; the D is unclear. Germline values: CDR1 MGHRA, CDR2 YSYEKL. The CDR3 has 17 residues. Trimming removed 0 bases at V and 0 bases at J, with 14 bases between. CDR3: CASSQELELDTNYGYTF. Here the CDR3 DNA reads TGCGCCAGCAGCCAAGAATTAGAGCTAGATACTAACTATGGCTACACCTTC.

CDR3 nucleotide sequence: TGCGCCAGCAGCCAAGATCTTAAAGACAGGGGGCGGGAAAAACTGTTTTTT. This gives the protein CASSQDLKDRGREKLFF. This chain links TRBV4-1 with TRBJ1-4; 10 bases align to TRBD1. The CDR3 is made up of 17 amino acids. With 0 bases clipped from V and 8 bases from J, the junction kept 9 bases outside the gene matches. Germline CDR1 and CDR2: MGHRA and YSYEKL.

This rearrangement joins TRBV7-2 to TRBJ2-6; TRBD1 aligns across 8 bases. Trimming removed 6 bases from V and 2 bases from J; junction bases left unmatched: 3. CDR3 size: 15 residues. Per the germline V gene, CDR1 is SGHTA and CDR2 is FQGNSA. The CDR3, as DNA: TGTGCCAGCAGAATGACAGGGGCTGGGGCCAACGTCCTGACTTTC. Amino acid sequence: CASRMTGAGANVLTF.

The V gene is TRBV10-2, the J gene TRBJ2-2; D may be TRBD2 (6 bases). Germline V gives CDR1 WSHSY, CDR2 SAAADI. V was cut by 9 bases and J by 1 base, with 9 bases left in between. The CDR3 spans 13 residues. CDR3 DNA: TGCGCCAGTGGGACTTTGAACACCGGGGAGCTGTTTTTT. Amino acids: CASGTLNTGELFF.

This chain connects TRBV27 to TRBJ2-7, with D possibly being TRBD1 (6 bases). CDR3 size: 16 residues. CDR1 and CDR2 from the germline V gene are MNHEY and SMNVEV (reference sequence). V lost 3 bases, J lost 0 bases, and 15 bases lay in between. In DNA form, the CDR3 reads TGTGCCAGCAGTTTGGAGGCCAGGGGAAGCTCCTACGAGCAGTACTTC. Residues: CASSLEARGSSYEQYF.

This chain links TRBV28 with TRBJ1-3; D remains ambiguous. This CDR3 comprises 16 residues. The V gene's germline CDR1 is MDHEN and CDR2 SYDVKM. With 6 bases removed from V and 0 bases from J, the gap between germline ends came to 15 bases. The CDR3 sequence is CASSGSRRDSGNTIYF. CDR3 coding DNA: TGTGCCAGCAGCGGCTCCCGGAGAGACTCTGGAAACACCATATATTTT.

V and J are TRBV29-1 and TRBJ2-1; possibly TRBD1 for D (5 bases). The CDR3 length is 13 residues. V was cut by 6 bases and J by 6 bases, with 15 bases left in between. CDR1 SQVTM and CDR2 ANQGSEA come from the germline V gene. CDR3 sequence reads: CSVTVAMTNEQFF. The CDR3 region has the DNA TGCAGCGTGACAGTGGCGATGACCAATGAGCAGTTCTTC.